Listed below are T cell receptor beta chains from one sample, sequenced in a study of blood T cell repertoires in COVID-19. This table comes from immunoSEQ multiplex PCR, and its TCRdb copy is limited to in-frame clones, with some not included. The top ten hold just over 0.55% of the sample, which has 150,000 to 190,000 clones, roughly 80% seen once. Source material: peripheral blood. Receptors were obtained from a man aged 55 to 70 with acute or convalescent COVID-19. Each CDR3 is given with its conserved first and last residue. The order of the fields is D gene, J gene, V gene, clone size, CDR3 protein, CDR3 DNA. A D gene is named only where the DNA matches it firmly. Clone size, where shown, is once, few, many, or a class for clones that have expanded.

>TRBD1|TRBJ1-4|TRBV7-9|NA
CASSPPFGTGNEKLFF
TGTGCCAGCAGCCCCCCCTTTGGGACAGGGAATGAAAAACTGTTTTTT
>TRBD1|TRBJ1-2|TRBV28|few
CASTAGPGGGYTF
TGTGCCAGCACCGCAGGCCCAGGGGGCGGCTACACCTTC
>NA|TRBJ1-6|TRBV7-3|once
CASSPRGFGNSPLHF
TGTGCCAGCAGCCCACGGGGATTCGGGAATTCACCCCTCCACTTT
>TRBD1|TRBJ1-1|TRBV6-2/TRBV6-3|few
CASSYDRGGTEAFF
TGTGCCAGCAGTTACGACAGGGGAGGAACTGAAGCTTTCTTT
>NA|TRBJ2-1|TRBV12-3/TRBV12-4|NA
CASSDTRNEQFF
TGTGCCAGCAGTGATACTAGGAATGAGCAGTTCTTC
>NA|TRBJ1-6|TRBV19|once
CASSIGRNSPLHF
TGTGCCAGTAGTATAGGGAGGAATTCACCCCTCCACTTT
>NA|TRBJ2-3|TRBV11-3|NA
CASSLATYDTQYF
TGTGCCAGCAGCTTAGCCACATACGATACGCAGTATTTT
>NA|TRBJ2-1|TRBV19|NA
CASGSGGVEQFF
TGTGCCAGTGGGTCCGGAGGGGTTGAGCAGTTCTTC
>TRBD2|TRBJ2-3|TRBV7-8|NA
CASSLGLEDTQYF
TGTGCCAGCAGCCTAGGACTAGAGGATACGCAGTATTTT
>NA|TRBJ1-3|TRBV6-5|NA
CASRRDDTGNTIYF
TGTGCCAGCCGGAGGGACGATACTGGAAACACCATATATTTT
>NA|TRBJ1-1|TRBV6-5|NA
CASSLGHQRTEAFF
TGTGCCAGCAGTTTGGGACACCAGAGGACTGAAGCTTTCTTT
>NA|TRBJ1-2|TRBV5-6|NA
CASSLSGGAGYGYTF
TGTGCCAGCAGCTTGAGCGGGGGGGCCGGCTATGGCTACACCTTC
>NA|TRBJ2-3|TRBV5-6|NA
CASSSGDSSSTDTQYF
TGTGCCAGCAGCTCGGGGGACAGCTCTAGCACAGATACGCAGTATTTT
>TRBD1|TRBJ1-1|TRBV7-2|NA
CASSSTGGEYGAFF
TGTGCCAGCAGCTCAACAGGGGGCGAATATGGAGCTTTCTTT
>NA|TRBJ1-4|TRBV28|NA
CASSLQEKLFF
TGTGCCAGCAGTTTACAGGAAAAACTGTTTTTT
>TRBD2|TRBJ2-1|TRBV2|NA
CASSLSGRNNEQFF
TGTGCCAGCAGCCTGAGCGGGAGGAACAATGAGCAGTTCTTC
>NA|TRBJ2-2|TRBV4-2|NA
CASSPLRANTGELFF
TGTGCCAGCAGCCCACTTCGGGCGAACACCGGGGAGCTGTTTTTT
>TRBD2|TRBJ2-3|TRBV18|once
CASSPPSGGITDTQYF
TGTGCCAGCTCACCCCCTAGCGGGGGGATTACAGATACGCAGTATTTT
>NA|TRBJ2-7|TRBV18|NA
CASSPPGLYEQYF
TGTGCCAGCTCACCGCCCGGACTCTACGAGCAGTACTTC
>NA|TRBJ1-4|TRBV15|NA
CATSRGTANEKLFF
TGTGCCACCAGCAGAGGGACAGCTAATGAAAAACTGTTTTTT
>NA|TRBJ1-5|TRBV12-5|NA
CASGPLPEGNQPQHF
TGTGCTAGTGGTCCGTTACCCGAGGGCAATCAGCCCCAGCATTTT
>NA|TRBJ1-1|TRBV9|NA
CASSLRATGTSNTEAFF
TGTGCCAGCAGCCTGCGAGCTACAGGGACCTCGAACACTGAAGCTTTCTTT
>NA|TRBJ1-5|TRBV19|NA
CASGRGGNQPQHF
TGTGCCAGTGGTAGGGGGGGCAATCAGCCCCAGCATTTT
>TRBD2|TRBJ2-1|TRBV7-6|NA
CASSPGLAGDYNEQFF
TGTGCCAGCAGCCCGGGACTAGCGGGAGACTACAATGAGCAGTTCTTC
>TRBD2|TRBJ2-2|TRBV6-1|once
CASSEWTSGGATGELFF
TGTGCCAGCAGTGAATGGACTAGCGGGGGGGCTACCGGGGAGCTGTTTTTT
>NA|TRBJ1-1|TRBV3-1/TRBV3-2|NA
CASSLWGENTEAFF
TGTGCCAGCAGCCTTTGGGGGGAAAACACTGAAGCTTTCTTT
>TRBD1|TRBJ1-5|TRBV6-5|NA
CASSLTGDNQPQHF
TGTGCCAGCAGCCTTACAGGGGACAATCAGCCCCAGCATTTT
>TRBD1|TRBJ1-5|TRBV7-3|NA
CASRRATGANQPQHF
TGTGCCAGCAGACGGGCCACAGGGGCTAATCAGCCCCAGCATTTT
>TRBD1|TRBJ2-7|TRBV7-2|NA
CASSRGQGLSYEQYF
TGTGCCAGCAGCCGGGGACAGGGACTCTCCTACGAGCAGTACTTC
>NA|TRBJ2-5|TRBV7-2|few
CASSLGERETQYF
TGTGCCAGCAGCTTAGGGGAGCGGGAGACCCAGTACTTC
>NA|TRBJ1-6|TRBV5-8|NA
CASSRGQIDSPLHF
TGTGCCAGCAGCCGCGGACAGATAGACTCACCCCTCCACTTT
>TRBD1|TRBJ1-5|TRBV7-2|once
CASSPRTGDQPQHF
TGTGCCAGCAGCCCCCGGACAGGGGATCAGCCCCAGCATTTT
>TRBD2|TRBJ2-3|TRBV4-2|NA
CASSQRGGADTQYF
TGTGCCAGCAGCCAACGCGGGGGGGCAGATACGCAGTATTTT
>TRBD2|TRBJ2-1|TRBV10-1|NA
CASSERWAGAYNEQFF
TGCGCCAGCAGTGAGAGGTGGGCGGGAGCCTACAATGAGCAGTTCTTC
>TRBD2|TRBJ2-3|TRBV5-4|NA
CASSLGLAGATDTQYF
TGTGCCAGCAGCTTGGGGCTAGCGGGGGCCACAGATACGCAGTATTTT
>NA|TRBJ1-1|TRBV5-1|once
CASSLGGRATEAFF
TGCGCCAGCAGCTTGGGTGGCAGGGCCACTGAAGCTTTCTTT
>NA|TRBJ1-6|TRBV30|few
CAWTGGSSYNSPLHF
TGTGCCTGGACTGGCGGGAGCTCCTATAATTCACCCCTCCACTTT